Many counts were recorded for the clone carrying this TCR beta chain. Its antigen is not identified. Noted treatment: PENTA 11 planned treatment interruption arm or continuous ART arm. This sample is drawn from a study of HIV-infected children after antiretroviral therapy interruption. Study details: For the interruption arm, samples span week 0 through about 3 years after study end. Study-wide points: Some non-naive CD45RA+ T cells might be present among sorted naive cells.

This CDR3 spans 15 amino acids. Trimming stripped 5 bases from V and 10 bases from J, with 18 bases between. Germline assignment: CDR1 SGHAT and CDR2 FQNNGV. RNA-based 3' RACE libraries used unique molecular identifiers. TCRdb reanalysed the 3' RACE reads using MiXCR and keeps one entry per CDR3 protein. In the table there are some 90,000 distinct CDR3 sequences, under 8% of which are singletons. This chain links TRBV11-2 with TRBJ1-6; TRBD1 might be the D (5 bases). The TCR sequence derives from a pool of human donors with HIV. The material sequenced was CD45RA+ CD4+ T cells from PBMCs, pooled from several time points, taken from a donor given antiretroviral therapy, either interrupted or continuous. Indicated subset: naive CD4+ CD45RA+ CD45RO- T cells. DNA for the CDR3: TGTGCCAGCAGCCCTCTTCGGGGGGTAAGGTCACCCCTCCACTTT. It yields the protein CASSPLRGVRSPLHF.